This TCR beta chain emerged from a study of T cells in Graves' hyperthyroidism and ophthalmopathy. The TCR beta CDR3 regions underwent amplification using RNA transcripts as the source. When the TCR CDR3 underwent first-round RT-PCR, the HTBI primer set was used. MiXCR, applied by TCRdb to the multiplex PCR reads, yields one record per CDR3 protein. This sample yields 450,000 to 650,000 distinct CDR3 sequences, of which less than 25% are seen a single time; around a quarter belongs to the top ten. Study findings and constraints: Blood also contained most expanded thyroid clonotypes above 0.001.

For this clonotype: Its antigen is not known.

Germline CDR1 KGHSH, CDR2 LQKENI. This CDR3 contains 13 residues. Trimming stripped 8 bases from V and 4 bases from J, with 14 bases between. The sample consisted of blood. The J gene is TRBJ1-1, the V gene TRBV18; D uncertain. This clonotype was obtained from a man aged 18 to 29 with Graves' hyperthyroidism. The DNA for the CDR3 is TGTGCCAGCGCGCCGCGGGGTGGCACTGAAGCTTTCTTT. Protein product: CASAPRGGTEAFF.